This T cell receptor beta chain was obtained from a study of T cells expressing NK-cell markers. Looking at the study overall: Cells sorted as CD3+CD56+NKG2C+, CD3+CD56+NKG2C- and CD3+CD56-NKG2C+ T cells supplied the TCR beta repertoires.

Study results and limitations: Among CD8+ T cells from five or six donors, dominant NKG2C+ clonotypes accounted for roughly 1.0-7.0%.

CDR1 and CDR2 (germline): MDHEN, SYDVKM. CDR3 length: 14 amino acids. With respect to this clonotype: Its cognate antigen is unknown.

UMIs accompanied the 5'RACE template switching by which TCR beta cDNA was made. From the 5' RACE reads, TCRdb lists one entry per CDR3 protein and no DNA. This specimen shows hundreds of thousands of distinct CDR3 sequences; the ten leading clones hold approximately 3.5%. This clonotype originated in a man aged 18-30 years in good health. Sequencing used blood T cells: a sorted CD56 or NKG2C T cell subset, CD4+ or CD8+ T cells, or bulk PBMC T cells (not recorded which). The gene calls are TRBV28 and TRBJ2-3; TCRdb's D gene call, TRBD2, goes unchecked for lack of DNA. CDR3 in amino acids: CASSLEGITDTQYF.